This T cell receptor beta chain was sequenced in a study of blood T cell repertoires in COVID-19. The germline V and J ends were trimmed by 2 bases and 2 bases, with 6 bases remaining between them. Germline V gene sequence: CDR1 SGHDT, CDR2 YYEEEE. The CDR3 loop spans 13 amino acids. Each participant's cohort was designated according to participant-reported clinical history. As originally analysed: Using reference gene primer amplification, nucleated cell counts were estimated. Profiled with immunoSEQ multiplex PCR; TCRdb holds only in-frame clones, not every one. D and trimming were read from the DNA, whereas the V and J calls and clone size are those reported in that table. The sample has roughly 160,000 clones; over 70% are singletons.

The specimen sequenced was PBMCs or T cells enriched from blood (not recorded which). This TCR was recovered from a man in his fifties who had recovered from COVID-19. This sequence joins TRBV5-6 and TRBJ2-3; D not certain. The CDR3, as DNA: TGTGCCAGCAGCTTTTCTTACACAGATACGCAGTATTTT. Its protein is CASSFSYTDTQYF.